This TCR beta chain was recovered during a study of T cell responses to AZD1222 COVID-19 vaccine. Overall study context: Researchers grouped second doses given at about 4 or about 12 weeks into one pool.

On this clone: Its antigen is not identified.

CDR1 and CDR2 (germline): SGHTA, FQGNSA. Trimming pared 4 bases from V and 0 bases from J, leaving 13 bases between. CDR3 size: 16 residues. Points from the study as a whole: The study sampled repertoires only after the peak T cell response. Reports say nearly half of spike-specific TCRs go after unmutated variant regions.

Data came from immunoSEQ multiplex PCR; TCRdb stores just in-frame clones and leaves some out. This table has about 92,000 clones, 85% to 90% appearing once. This rearrangement joins TRBV7-2 to TRBJ2-1; perhaps TRBD2 as D (6 bases). Sequences were derived from peripheral blood, sampled on day 0 of AZD1222 vaccination. The clonotype was recovered from an adult in good health. The CDR3 sequence: CASSSVAVSSYNEQFF. The CDR3 bases are TGTGCCAGCAGCTCCGTAGCGGTAAGCTCCTACAATGAGCAGTTCTTC.